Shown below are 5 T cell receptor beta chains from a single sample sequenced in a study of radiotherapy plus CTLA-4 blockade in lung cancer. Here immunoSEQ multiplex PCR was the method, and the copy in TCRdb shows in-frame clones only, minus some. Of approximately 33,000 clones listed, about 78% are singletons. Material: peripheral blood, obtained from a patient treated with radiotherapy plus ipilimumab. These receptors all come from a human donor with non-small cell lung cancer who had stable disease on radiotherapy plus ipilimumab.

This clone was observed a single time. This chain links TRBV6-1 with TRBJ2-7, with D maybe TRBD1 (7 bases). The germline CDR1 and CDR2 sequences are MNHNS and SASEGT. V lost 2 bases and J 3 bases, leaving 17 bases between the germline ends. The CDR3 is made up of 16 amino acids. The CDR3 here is CASSEQEGAGGYEQYF. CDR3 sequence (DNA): TGTGCCAGCAGTGAACAGGAGGGGGCAGGAGGCTACGAGCAGTACTTC.

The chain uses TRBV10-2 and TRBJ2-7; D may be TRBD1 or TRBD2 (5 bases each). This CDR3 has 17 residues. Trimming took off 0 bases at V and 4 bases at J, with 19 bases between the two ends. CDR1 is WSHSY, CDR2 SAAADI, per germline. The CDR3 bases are TGCGCCAGCAGTGAGTCGTTCGGGACCTCGGGGCTATACGAGCAGTACGTC. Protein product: CASSESFGTSGLYEQYV.

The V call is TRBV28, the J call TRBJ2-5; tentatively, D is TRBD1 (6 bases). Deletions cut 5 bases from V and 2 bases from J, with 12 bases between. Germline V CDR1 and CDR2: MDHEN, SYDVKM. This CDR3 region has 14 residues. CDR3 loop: CASSPPTGQETQYF. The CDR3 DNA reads TGTGCCAGCAGTCCCCCCACAGGGCAAGAGACCCAGTACTTC.

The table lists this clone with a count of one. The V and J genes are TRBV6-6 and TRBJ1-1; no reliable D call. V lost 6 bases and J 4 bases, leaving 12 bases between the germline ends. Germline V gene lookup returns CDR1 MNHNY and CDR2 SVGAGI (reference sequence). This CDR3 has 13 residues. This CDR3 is CASSREWGTEAFF. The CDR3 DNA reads TGTGCCAGCAGCCGTGAGTGGGGCACTGAAGCTTTCTTT.

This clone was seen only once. The CDR3 bases are TGTGCCAGCAGCTTGGTAGCCGGGACCGTGCAAGAGACCCAGTACTTC. This translates into CASSLVAGTVQETQYF. The gene calls are TRBV5-5 and TRBJ2-5; the D gene could be TRBD1 or TRBD2 (5 bases each). Germline CDR1 is SGHKS and CDR2 is YYEKEE (reference sequence). V lost 0 bases and J 2 bases, leaving 14 bases between the germline ends. This CDR3 is 16 amino acids long.